A selection of T cell receptor beta chains follows, all from one sample in a study of breast tumors, draining lymph nodes, adjacent tissues. TCRdb re-called the multiplex PCR reads with MiXCR, one entry per CDR3 protein. The sample lists fewer than 250,000 distinct CDR3 sequences; about 32% were seen once. The specimen sequenced was axillary lymph node tissue. The receptors here all came from a female donor with breast cancer. Some clones in this sample may be carry-over from other donors' samples. The CDR3 runs from the conserved cysteine through the conserved F or W. The order of the fields is D gene, J gene, V gene, clone size, CDR3 protein, CDR3 DNA. The D gene is left open where the match is weak. Some rows have no size entry. The others give once, few or many, or a class for an expanded clone.

>NA|TRBJ2-7|TRBV20-1|NA
CSARDRGGTYEQYF
TGCAGCGCTAGAGATCGGGGCGGCACCTACGAGCAGTACTTC
>NA|TRBJ2-5|TRBV2|many
CASRAKTQYF
TGTGCCAGCAGAGCAAAGACCCAGTACTTC
>TRBD2|TRBJ2-3|TRBV19|NA
CASTPSGRPATDTQYF
TGTGCCAGTACTCCTAGCGGGAGGCCCGCCACAGATACGCAGTATTTT
>NA|TRBJ2-4|TRBV7-3|NA
CASSFRGRRNIQYF
TGTGCCAGCAGCTTCAGGGGGAGGCGAAACATTCAGTACTTC
>NA|TRBJ2-1|TRBV3-1|many
CASSQQAYNEQFF
TGTGCCAGCAGCCAACAGGCGTACAATGAGCAGTTCTTC
>TRBD2|TRBJ2-1|TRBV5-1|many
CASSFLIREGPGEQFF
TGCGCCAGCAGCTTTTTAATTCGGGAGGGCCCGGGTGAGCAGTTCTTC
>TRBD1|TRBJ2-6|TRBV7-3|many
CASSDRAGANVLTF
TGTGCCAGCAGCGACAGGGCTGGGGCCAACGTCCTGACTTTC
>TRBD2|TRBJ2-5|TRBV11-3|many
CASSLSGGKETQYF
TGTGCCAGCAGCTTGTCGGGGGGAAAAGAGACCCAGTACTTC
>TRBD2|TRBJ2-2|TRBV3-1|many
CASSQKGLAGTGELFF
TGTGCCAGCAGCCAAAAAGGACTAGCAGGCACCGGGGAGCTGTTTTTT
>NA|TRBJ1-2|TRBV19|many
CASIPKSAFGYTF
TGTGCCAGTATCCCCAAATCTGCCTTTGGCTACACCTTC
>NA|TRBJ1-2|TRBV6-1|many
CASSDQGGYTF
TGTGCCAGCAGTGATCAGGGTGGCTACACCTTC
>TRBD2|TRBJ2-3|TRBV20-1|NA
CSARVRVAGAADTQYF
TGCAGTGCTAGAGTCAGGGTCGCGGGAGCCGCAGATACGCAGTATTTT
>NA|TRBJ1-3|TRBV20-1|NA
CSAGGRLNSANTIYF
TGCAGTGCTGGTGGACGTCTGAACTCTGCAAACACCATATATTTT
>TRBD2|TRBJ2-3|TRBV10-3|many
CAIGRETDTQYF
TGTGCCATCGGGCGGGAGACAGATACGCAGTATTTT
>NA|TRBJ2-7|TRBV6-5|NA
CASSYLSTGTREQYF
TGTGCCAGCAGTTACCTCTCCACGGGGACGCGCGAGCAGTACTTC
>TRBD1|TRBJ1-5|TRBV2|many
CASRTGINQPQHF
TGTGCCAGCAGGACAGGGATCAATCAGCCCCAGCATTTT
>TRBD2|TRBJ2-3|TRBV6-6|many
CASSYPSGRGVGTDTQYF
TGTGCCAGCAGTTATCCAAGCGGGAGGGGAGTGGGGACAGATACGCAGTATTTT
>NA|TRBJ1-5|TRBV7-2|many
CASSLGGWGIQSNQPQHF
TGTGCCAGCAGCTTAGGGGGTTGGGGAATTCAGAGCAATCAGCCCCAGCATTTT
>TRBD1|TRBJ1-3|TRBV5-1|many
CASSHGQGRPSSGNTIYF
TGCGCCAGCAGTCACGGACAGGGGCGCCCGAGCTCTGGAAACACCATATATTTT
>NA|TRBJ2-3|TRBV9|many
CASSPQRWRTSTDTQYF
TGTGCCAGCAGCCCCCAGAGGTGGCGGACTAGCACAGATACGCAGTATTTT
>NA|TRBJ2-5|TRBV7-8|NA
CASKRRGQETQYF
TGTGCCAGTAAAAGGAGGGGTCAGGAGACCCAGTACTTC
>NA|TRBJ2-7|TRBV15|many
CATSRGGSSYEQYF
TGTGCCACCAGCAGAGGGGGGAGCTCCTACGAGCAGTACTTC
>NA|TRBJ2-6|TRBV9|many
CASSVDGGVGSGANVLTF
NA
>NA|TRBJ2-2|TRBV20-1|many
CSASDWKRANTGELFF
TGCAGTGCATCGGACTGGAAAAGGGCGAACACCGGGGAGCTGTTTTTT
>NA|TRBJ2-7|TRBV4-3|many
CASSQARGSYEQYF
TGCGCCAGCAGCCAGGCTCGTGGCTCCTACGAGCAGTACTTC
>NA|TRBJ1-5|TRBV20-1|many
CSARTDSNQPQHF
TGCAGTGCTAGAACGGACAGCAATCAGCCCCAGCATTTT
>NA|TRBJ1-2|TRBV19|many
CASGTNGYTF
TGTGCCAGTGGTACGAATGGCTACACCTTC
>TRBD2|TRBJ2-7|TRBV12-3/TRBV12-4|many
CASSFRTSGRARTSTEQYF
TGTGCCAGCAGTTTCCGGACTAGCGGGAGGGCCAGAACCTCTACCGAGCAGTACTTC
>NA|TRBJ1-1|TRBV20-1|once
CSASQDRNTEAFF
TGCAGTGCTAGCCAGGACAGGAACACTGAAGCTTTCTTT
>NA|TRBJ2-5|TRBV7-9|NA
CASSSGSGRQETQYF
TGTGCCAGCAGCTCCGGGTCGGGGAGACAGGAGACCCAGTACTTC
>TRBD2|TRBJ2-7|TRBV27|NA
CASSFGLAGVSTSYEQYF
TGTGCCAGCAGTTTCGGACTAGCGGGGGTCTCTACATCCTACGAGCAGTACTTC
>NA|TRBJ2-1|TRBV18|NA
CASSPPRGEQFF
TGTGCCAGCTCACCTCCCCGCGGTGAGCAGTTCTTC
>NA|TRBJ2-7|TRBV11-3|many
CASSFGRGYEQYF
TGTGCCAGCAGCTTCGGCAGGGGTTACGAGCAGTACTTC
>NA|TRBJ2-1|TRBV4-1|many
CASSQDDGLYNEQFF
TGCGCCAGCAGCCAAGATGACGGGTTGTACAATGAGCAGTTCTTC
>TRBD1|TRBJ2-6|TRBV9|NA
CASSVGDTGQRFSGANVLTF
TGTGCCAGCAGCGTAGGAGATACGGGACAGCGGTTCTCCGGGGCCAACGTCCTGACTTTC
>NA|TRBJ2-2|TRBV7-2|many
CASSSTAEGGELFF
TGTGCCAGCAGCTCGACTGCGGAGGGAGGGGAGCTGTTTTTT
>TRBD1|TRBJ2-7|TRBV30|many
CAWSVRWTGTSYEQYF
TGTGCCTGGAGTGTAAGGTGGACAGGGACCTCCTACGAGCAGTACTTC
>NA|TRBJ2-3|TRBV7-8|many
CASSLGLSTDTQYF
TGTGCCAGCAGCCTGGGACTTAGCACAGATACGCAGTATTTT
>TRBD2|TRBJ2-1|TRBV27|NA
CASGPREVEYNEQFF
TGTGCCAGCGGACCGCGGGAGGTAGAATACAATGAGCAGTTCTTC
>NA|TRBJ2-3|TRBV6-1|few
CASFPADTDTQYF
TGTGCCAGCTTCCCAGCGGACACAGATACGCAGTATTTT
>TRBD2|TRBJ2-5|TRBV9|many
CASSGGLAGGTETQYF
TGTGCCAGCAGCGGTGGACTAGCGGGAGGAACGGAGACCCAGTACTTC
>TRBD1|TRBJ1-1|TRBV18|NA
CASSPTGGGTEAFF
TGTGCCAGCTCACCTACAGGGGGCGGGACTGAAGCTTTCTTT